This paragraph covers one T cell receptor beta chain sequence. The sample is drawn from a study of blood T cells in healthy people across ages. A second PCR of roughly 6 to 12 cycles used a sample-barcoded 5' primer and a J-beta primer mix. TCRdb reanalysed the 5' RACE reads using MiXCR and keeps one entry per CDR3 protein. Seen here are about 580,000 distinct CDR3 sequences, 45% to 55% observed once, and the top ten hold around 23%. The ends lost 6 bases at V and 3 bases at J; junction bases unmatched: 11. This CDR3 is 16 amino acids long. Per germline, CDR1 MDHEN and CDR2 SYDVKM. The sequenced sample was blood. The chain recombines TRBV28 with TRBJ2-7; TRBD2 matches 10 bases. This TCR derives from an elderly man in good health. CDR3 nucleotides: TGTGCCAGCAGCTCAGAAAGCGGGAGGGCCTTCTACGAGCAGTACTTC. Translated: CASSSESGRAFYEQYF. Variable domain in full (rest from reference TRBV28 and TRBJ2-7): DVKVTQSSRYLVKRTGEKVFLECVQDMDHENMFWYRQDPGLGLRLIYFSYDVKMKEKGDIPEGYSVSREKKERFSLILESASTNQTSMYLCASSSESGRAFYEQYFGPGTRLTVT.